This is a list of T cell receptor beta chains from one sample in a study of cytomegalovirus exposure and HLA in healthy donors. The repertoire was sequenced with immunoSEQ multiplex PCR; TCRdb's copy has only in-frame clones and lacks some. Counted here are around 200,000 clones, 85% occurring once; the ten biggest clones make up about 2.3%. The sequenced sample was PBMCs. The source of these receptors is a woman aged 45 to 65 in good health and CMV-seronegative. Both conserved end residues are trimmed from each CDR3. The order of the fields is V gene, J gene, CDR3 protein.

V gene: TRBV28; J gene: TRBJ2-3; CDR3 protein: ASSSAGGRADTQY
V gene: TRBV27; J gene: TRBJ2-7; CDR3 protein: ASSQGTSEYEQY
V gene: TRBV28; J gene: TRBJ1-2; CDR3 protein: ASSFSGQNIPP
V gene: TRBV5-6; J gene: TRBJ1-5; CDR3 protein: ASSFWGRGNQPQH
V gene: TRBV27; J gene: TRBJ2-7; CDR3 protein: ASRRGGGGYYEQY
V gene: TRBV28; J gene: TRBJ2-1; CDR3 protein: ASYGPSGRGTPTISYNEQF
V gene: TRBV7-8; J gene: TRBJ1-5; CDR3 protein: ASSSTGGTGNQPQH
V gene: TRBV6-4; J gene: TRBJ1-2; CDR3 protein: ASIKGVYGYT
V gene: TRBV5-1; J gene: TRBJ2-3; CDR3 protein: ASSPLSSGSQDTQY
V gene: TRBV7-9; J gene: TRBJ2-7; CDR3 protein: ASSHSDSLREQY
V gene: TRBV30; J gene: TRBJ2-7; CDR3 protein: AWSVPVVRDRGYEQY
V gene: TRBV5-8; J gene: TRBJ1-2; CDR3 protein: ASSPIGGGQGNYGYT
V gene: TRBV5-1; J gene: TRBJ2-3; CDR3 protein: ASATSGSSTDTQY